Sequencing of this TCR beta chain was carried out in a study of regulatory T cells in long-lasting Graves disease. RNA extracted from PBMCs served as the sequencing template. The EDTA tubes were filled with around 9.1 milliliters of drawn peripheral blood. MiXCR, run by TCRdb on the reads, gives a single entry per CDR3 protein. The data hold 1,400 or so distinct CDR3 sequences, with roughly 50% observed a single time. This CDR3 spans 13 amino acids. Losses at the gene ends were 5 bases for V and 4 bases for J; bases not matched to a gene: 2. Looked up from germline, CDR1 is GTSNPN and CDR2 is SVGIG (reference sequence).

The TCR originated in a female donor with Graves disease. Sample: peripheral blood mononuclear cells (PBMCs), taken with antithyroid drug treatment, in newly diagnosed or persistent Graves disease (not recorded which). The rearrangement joins TRBV30 to TRBJ2-7; TRBD2 agrees at 13 bases. The CDR3 loop reads CAWGLAGVYEQYF. The CDR3 nucleotides are TGTGCCTGGGGACTAGCGGGAGTTTACGAGCAGTACTTC.